The 10 T cell receptor beta chains listed next were all sequenced from one sample in a study of CD8 T cells in Susac syndrome. RNA was extracted with the RNeasy kit, and a quantity of about 0.45 to 1 ug was reverse transcribed using random hexamers. Each CDR3 protein gets one entry after TCRdb re-called the immunoSEQ multiplex PCR reads with MiXCR. The sample lists tens of thousands of distinct CDR3 sequences; just under 95% were seen once. The sequenced sample consisted of CD8+ T cells from PBMCs. All receptors come from a human donor in good health.

The chain links TRBV5-1 to TRBJ1-2, with D uncertain. Per germline, CDR1 SGHRS and CDR2 YFSETQ. The V gene lost 4 bases and the J gene lost 4 bases, with 14 bases spanning the gap. This CDR3 is built from 14 residues. The CDR3 DNA is TGCGCCAGCAGCGCCTGGAGGGTAGGCTATGGCTACACCTTC. Translating it yields CASSAWRVGYGYTF.

The V call is TRBV7-9, the J call TRBJ2-7, with D perhaps matching TRBD1 (6 bases). Germline CDR1 and CDR2: SEHNR and FQNEAQ (reference sequence). The V and J ends lost 3 bases and 3 bases respectively, with 6 bases between them. The CDR3 is 12 amino acids. The DNA for the CDR3 is TGTGCCAGCAGCTTGACAGGCTACGAGCAGTACGTC. It is translated as CASSLTGYEQYV.

The chain combines TRBV5-6 with TRBJ2-7; 7 bases map to TRBD2. V lost 3 bases, J lost 5 bases, and 5 bases stayed unmatched. CDR1 SGHDT and CDR2 YYEEEE come from the germline V gene. The CDR3 has 13 amino acids. The CDR3 DNA follows: TGTGCCAGCAGCTCGGGAGGTTGGGACGAGCAGTACGTC. Translating it yields CASSSGGWDEQYV.

The chain links TRBV4-3 to TRBJ2-4, with D possibly TRBD1 on 6 matching bases. The CDR3 loop spans 16 amino acids. Trimming left V 3 bases short and J 5 bases short, with 17 bases between. CDR1 and CDR2 from the germline V gene are LGHNA and YSLEER. The CDR3 DNA sequence: TGCGCCAGCAGCCATCTTGGACAGTTTCCAGAAAACATTCAGTACTTC. Its translation: CASSHLGQFPENIQYF.

The V call is TRBV19, the J call TRBJ2-1; 11 bases fit TRBD1. CDR1 is LNHDA, CDR2 SQIVND, per germline (reference sequence). The junction had 7 bases not matched to a gene; V was cut back by 4 bases and J by 5 bases. The CDR3 consists of 16 residues. The DNA of the CDR3 is TGTGCCAGTAGTACCCGGGACAGGGGGACCCACAATGAGCAGTTCTTC. Translating gives CASSTRDRGTHNEQFF.

J is TRBJ2-7 and V is TRBV6-5, with D possibly being TRBD2 (7 bases). Germline V gene data show CDR1 as MNHEY and CDR2 as SVGAGI. The length of the CDR3 is 13 residues. Trimming shortened V by 5 bases and J by 7 bases, and 15 bases separated the two germline ends. CDR3 sequence (DNA): TGTGCCAGCAGTCCCACGGGGGGCGGTGAGCAGTACGTC. Translating it yields CASSPTGGGEQYV.

For the CDR3, the DNA is TGTGCCAGCGATGGTACAGGGTCCCACTATGGCTACACCTTC. Its translation is CASDGTGSHYGYTF. J is TRBJ1-2 and V is TRBV25-1, with D tentatively TRBD1 (6 bases). Trimming took off 8 bases at V and 3 bases at J, with 16 bases between the two ends. Germline lookup yields CDR1 MGHDK and CDR2 SYGVNS. The CDR3 length is 14 residues.

The rearrangement joins TRBV4-3 to TRBJ2-7, with D unresolved. In germline, CDR1 is LGHNA, CDR2 YSLEER. V was shortened by 0 bases and J by 3 bases, with 9 bases between the two germline ends. The CDR3 has 14 residues. In DNA form, the CDR3 reads TGCGCCAGCAGCCAAGATTGGGCAGACTACGAGCAGTACTTC. Its protein product is CASSQDWADYEQYF.

This chain connects TRBV30 to TRBJ1-5; D perhaps matches TRBD1 (6 bases). CDR1 is GTSNPN and CDR2 is SVGIG in the germline V gene (reference sequence). Trimming took off 0 bases at V and 5 bases at J, with 17 bases between the two ends. This CDR3 has 16 residues. CDR3 protein: CAWSVRWGGPDQPQHF. Written as DNA, the CDR3 is TGTGCCTGGAGTGTGAGGTGGGGGGGGCCCGATCAGCCCCAGCATTTT.

The rearrangement joins TRBV2 to TRBJ2-1; the D call may be TRBD1 or TRBD2 (5 bases each). Germline CDR1 and CDR2: SNHLY and FYNNEI. With 2 bases removed from V and 8 bases from J, the gap between germline ends came to 16 bases. CDR3 size: 15 residues. As DNA, the CDR3 is TGTGCCAGCAGTGAACTAGGGGCCTGGGACGATGAGCAGTTCTTC. This gives the protein CASSELGAWDDEQFF.